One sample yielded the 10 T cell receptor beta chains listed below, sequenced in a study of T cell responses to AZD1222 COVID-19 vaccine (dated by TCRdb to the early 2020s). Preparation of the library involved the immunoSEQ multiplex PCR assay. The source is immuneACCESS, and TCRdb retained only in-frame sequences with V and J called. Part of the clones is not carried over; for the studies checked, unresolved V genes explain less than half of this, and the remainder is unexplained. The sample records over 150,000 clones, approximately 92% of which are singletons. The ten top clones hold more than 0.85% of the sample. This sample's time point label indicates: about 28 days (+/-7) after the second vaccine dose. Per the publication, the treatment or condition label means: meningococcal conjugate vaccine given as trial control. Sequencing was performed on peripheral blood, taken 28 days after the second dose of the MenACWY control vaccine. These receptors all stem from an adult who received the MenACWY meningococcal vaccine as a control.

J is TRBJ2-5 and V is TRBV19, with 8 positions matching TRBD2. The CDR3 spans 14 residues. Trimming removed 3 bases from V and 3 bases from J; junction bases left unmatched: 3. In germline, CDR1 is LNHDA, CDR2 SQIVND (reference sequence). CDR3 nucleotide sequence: TGTGCCAGTAGTATTGTAGCGGGAAAAGAGACCCAGTACTTC. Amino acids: CASSIVAGKETQYF.

The chain's CDR3 is CASSLPNSKNIQYF. In DNA, the CDR3 is TGCGCCAGCAGCCTGCCGAATTCTAAAAACATTCAGTACTTC. V and J are TRBV5-1 and TRBJ2-4; D uncertain. The CDR3 runs to 14 residues. Germline V gene sequence: CDR1 SGHRS, CDR2 YFSETQ. Between the trimmed V and J ends, which lost 4 bases and 4 bases, there was a span of 12 bases.

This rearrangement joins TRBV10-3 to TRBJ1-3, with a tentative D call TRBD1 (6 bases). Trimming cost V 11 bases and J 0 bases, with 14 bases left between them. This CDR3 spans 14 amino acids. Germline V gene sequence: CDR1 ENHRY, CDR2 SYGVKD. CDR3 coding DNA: TGTGCCGTCCGACAGGCCACCTCTGGAAACACCATATATTTT. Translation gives CAVRQATSGNTIYF.

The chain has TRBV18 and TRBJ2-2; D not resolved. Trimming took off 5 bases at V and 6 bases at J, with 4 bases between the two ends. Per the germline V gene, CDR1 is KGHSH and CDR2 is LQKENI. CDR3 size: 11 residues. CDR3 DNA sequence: TGTGCCAGCTCAGATTCCGGGGAGCTGTTTTTT. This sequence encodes CASSDSGELFF.

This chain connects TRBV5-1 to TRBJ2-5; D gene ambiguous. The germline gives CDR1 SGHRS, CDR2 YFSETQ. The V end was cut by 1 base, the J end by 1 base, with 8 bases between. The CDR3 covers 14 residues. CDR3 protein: CASSLSGIQETQYF. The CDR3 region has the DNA TGCGCCAGCAGCTTGTCCGGTATCCAAGAGACCCAGTACTTC.

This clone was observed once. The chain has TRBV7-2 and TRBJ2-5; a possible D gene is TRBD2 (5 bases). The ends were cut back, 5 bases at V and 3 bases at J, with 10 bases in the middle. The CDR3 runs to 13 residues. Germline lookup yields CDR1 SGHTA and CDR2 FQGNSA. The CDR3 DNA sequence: TGTGCCAGCAGCCCGGGGATCGAAGAGACCCAGTACTTC. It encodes CASSPGIEETQYF.

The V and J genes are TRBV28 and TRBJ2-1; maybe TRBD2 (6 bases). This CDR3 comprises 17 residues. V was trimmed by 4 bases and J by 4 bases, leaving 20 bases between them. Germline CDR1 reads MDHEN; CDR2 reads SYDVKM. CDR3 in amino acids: CASSSSLAGGLYNEQFF. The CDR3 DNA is TGTGCCAGCAGTTCGTCCTTAGCCGGGGGACTTTACAATGAGCAGTTCTTC.

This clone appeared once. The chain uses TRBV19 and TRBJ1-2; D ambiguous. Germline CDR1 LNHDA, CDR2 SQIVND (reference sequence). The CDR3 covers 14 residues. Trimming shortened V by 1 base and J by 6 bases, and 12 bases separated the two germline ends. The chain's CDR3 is CASSIVNGGHGYTF. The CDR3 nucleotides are TGTGCCAGTAGTATAGTCAACGGTGGGCATGGCTACACCTTC.

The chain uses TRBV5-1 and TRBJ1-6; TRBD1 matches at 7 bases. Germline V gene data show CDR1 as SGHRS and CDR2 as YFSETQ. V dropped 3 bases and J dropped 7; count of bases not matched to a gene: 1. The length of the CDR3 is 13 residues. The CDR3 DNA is TGCGCCAGCAGCTCGGGACAGAATTCACCCCTCCACTTT. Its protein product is CASSSGQNSPLHF.

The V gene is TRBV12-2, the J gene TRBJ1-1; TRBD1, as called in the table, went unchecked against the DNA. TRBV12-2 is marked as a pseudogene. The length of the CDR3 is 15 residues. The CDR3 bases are TGTGCAAGTCGCTTATTTCAGGGCATGAACACTGAAGCTTTCTTT. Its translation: CASRLFQGMNTEAFF.